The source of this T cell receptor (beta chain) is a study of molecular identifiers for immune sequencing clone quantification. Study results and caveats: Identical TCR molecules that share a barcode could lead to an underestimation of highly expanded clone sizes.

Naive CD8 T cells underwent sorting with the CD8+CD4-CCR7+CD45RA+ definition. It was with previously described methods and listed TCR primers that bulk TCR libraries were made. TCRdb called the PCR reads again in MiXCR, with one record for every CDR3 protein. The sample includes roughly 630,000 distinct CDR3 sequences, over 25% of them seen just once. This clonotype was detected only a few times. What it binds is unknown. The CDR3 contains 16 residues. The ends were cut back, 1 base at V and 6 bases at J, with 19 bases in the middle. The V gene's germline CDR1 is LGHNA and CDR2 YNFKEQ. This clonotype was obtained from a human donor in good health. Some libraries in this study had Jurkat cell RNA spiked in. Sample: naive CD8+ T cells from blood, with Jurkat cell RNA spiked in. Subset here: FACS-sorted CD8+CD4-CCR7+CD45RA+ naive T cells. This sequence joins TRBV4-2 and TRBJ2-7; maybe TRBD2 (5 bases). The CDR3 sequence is CASSQAYSELAREQYF. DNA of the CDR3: TGTGCCAGCAGCCAAGCCTATAGCGAGCTGGCTCGCGAGCAGTACTTC.